This TCR beta chain emerged from a study of glioma-infiltrating T cells after dendritic cell vaccination. The CDR3 has 15 amino acids. V shed 11 bases and J 5 bases; nucleotides not matched to a gene: 11. Germline V lookup: CDR1 SNHLY, CDR2 FYNNEI. Profiled with immunoSEQ multiplex PCR; TCRdb holds only in-frame clones, not every one. The sample gives more than 75,000 clones, roughly four fifths of which show up once; less than 8% is in the top ten. This clone was observed a handful of times. Described time point: after dendritic cell vaccination, including at tumor progression/relapse. V and J are TRBV2 and TRBJ2-2; 10 bases map to TRBD1. This receptor was taken from a human donor with glioblastoma. The material was blood, obtained after dendritic cell vaccination. This CDR3 reads CARGGTGAITGELFF. The CDR3 DNA is TGTGCCCGAGGAGGGACAGGGGCAATTACCGGGGAGCTGTTTTTT.